This T cell receptor (beta chain) was profiled in a study of blood T cell repertoires in COVID-19. Study at large: Whether acute or convalescent, the COVID-19 samples came from the United States, Italy and Spain. PBMCs, B-cell-depleted T cells, or T cells provided the cDNA or gDNA that made up the material.

Per the study methods: Amplified reference gene primers provided the basis for estimating nucleated cell counts. Sequenced by immunoSEQ multiplex PCR; TCRdb stores in-frame clones only, minus some. The V and J calls and clone size are taken from that table; D and trimming were inferred from the DNA. The sample carries 250,000 to 300,000 clones, almost 85% recorded once. The CDR3 consists of 14 residues. The ends lost 7 bases at V and 6 bases at J; junction bases unmatched: 9. The germline V gene has CDR1 MNHEY and CDR2 SVGAGI. The chain employs TRBV6-5 and TRBJ2-7; 10 bases align to TRBD1. Sample: peripheral blood. The clonotype was recovered from a man between 50 and 59 years old with active or convalescent COVID-19. DNA of the CDR3: TGTGCCAGCAATGTGGGACAGGGGATTCGCGAGCAGTACTTC. Translation gives CASNVGQGIREQYF.